One sample yielded the 18 T cell receptor beta chains listed below, sequenced in a study of T cells in Graves' hyperthyroidism and ophthalmopathy. TCR beta CDR3 region amplification was performed from RNA transcripts. HTBI primers were the set used in a first-round RT-PCR of the TCR CDR3. TCRdb used MiXCR to reprocess the multiplex PCR reads, holding one entry per CDR3 protein. The sample holds hundreds of thousands of distinct CDR3 sequences; about two fifths are singletons and the top ten take 8% to 9%. The sample consisted of blood. These receptor sequences come from a man between 18 and 35 years old with Graves' hyperthyroidism.

The V gene is TRBV4-1, the J gene TRBJ1-3; unclear D gene. V was clipped by 1 base and J by 16 bases, with 23 bases between them. The CDR3 runs to 15 residues. Per the germline V gene, CDR1 is MGHRA and CDR2 is YSYEKL. The CDR3 region is CASSQALSPRRPVYF. The CDR3, as DNA: TGCGCCAGCAGCCAAGCTTTAAGCCCGAGGAGGCCGGTGTATTTT.

CDR3 coding DNA: TGTGCCAGCTTTACTGGGCTCGGCGAGCAGTACTTC. Amino acid sequence: CASFTGLGEQYF. The rearrangement joins TRBV6-5 to TRBJ2-7; D is uncertain. The CDR3 contains 12 residues. Trimming cost V 8 bases and J 6 bases, with 14 bases left between them. The germline CDR1 and CDR2 sequences are MNHEY and SVGAGI.

This clonotype has a handful of counts. The J gene is TRBJ1-4, the V gene TRBV19; no clear D. This CDR3 comprises 15 residues. Trimming shortened V by 3 bases and J by 0 bases, and 8 bases separated the two germline ends. Germline V gene sequence: CDR1 LNHDA, CDR2 SQIVND (reference sequence). The CDR3 DNA is TGTGCCAGTAGTATGGGAGCTTCAACTAATGAAAAACTGTTTTTT. Amino acids: CASSMGASTNEKLFF. Full variable domain (rest looked up from reference TRBV19 and TRBJ1-4): DGGITQSPKYLFRKEGQNVTLSCEQNLNHDAMYWYRQDPGQGLRLIYYSQIVNDFQKGDIAEGYSVSREKKESFPLTVTSAQKNPTAFYLCASSMGASTNEKLFFGSGTQLSVL.

This chain links TRBV10-3 with TRBJ1-4; the D is unclear. CDR3 length: 12 amino acids. Germline V gene sequence: CDR1 ENHRY, CDR2 SYGVKD. The V end was cut by 3 bases, the J end by 7 bases, with 6 bases between. The CDR3 loop is CAISDMGEKLFF. As DNA, the CDR3 is TGTGCCATCAGTGACATGGGTGAAAAACTGTTTTTT.

The chain has TRBV5-6 and TRBJ2-5; 8 bases align to TRBD2. V shed 2 bases and J 1 base; nucleotides not matched to a gene: 10. The CDR3 totals 17 residues. Germline V CDR1 and CDR2: SGHDT, YYEEEE. The CDR3 nucleotides are TGTGCCAGCAGCTTCATCCCTCTCGCGGGGGGCCAAGAGACCCAGTACTTC. It encodes CASSFIPLAGGQETQYF.

The chain carries TRBV29-1 and TRBJ1-2, with 8 bases aligning to TRBD1. The V gene end was trimmed by 7 bases and the J gene end by 6 bases; junction bases not matched to a gene: 7. Germline values: CDR1 SQVTM, CDR2 ANQGSEA. This CDR3 contains 12 residues. CDR3 region: CSAGTGSDGYTF. The CDR3 DNA sequence: TGCAGCGCTGGGACAGGATCCGATGGCTACACCTTC.

This clonotype was counted only a few times. V and J are TRBV7-8 and TRBJ2-7, with TRBD1 matching 7 bases. The junction had 7 bases not matched to a gene; V was cut back by 1 base and J by 1 base. The CDR3 totals 16 residues. Germline V gene sequence: CDR1 SGHVS, CDR2 FQNEAQ. The CDR3 DNA is TGTGCCAGCAGCTTAGATTCTCGGACAGGTTCCTACGAGCAGTACTTC. Protein product: CASSLDSRTGSYEQYF.

This clonotype has a count of ten or more. The V call is TRBV29-1, the J call TRBJ1-1, with D unresolved. Per germline, CDR1 SQVTM and CDR2 ANQGSEA. Trimming removed 4 bases at V and 0 bases at J, with 3 bases between. The CDR3 has 11 amino acids. In DNA, the CDR3 is TGCAGCGTTGTGGTGAACACTGAAGCTTTCTTT. This encodes CSVVVNTEAFF.

The rearrangement joins TRBV2 to TRBJ1-1; 7 positions match TRBD1. V lost 7 bases to trimming and J lost 6 bases; unmatched junction nucleotides: 8. Germline CDR1 reads SNHLY; CDR2 reads FYNNEI. The CDR3 sequence is 13 residues long. Written as DNA, the CDR3 is TGTGCCAGCAAGGGGGCCCCTAGGGCTGAAGCTTTCTTT. Protein: CASKGAPRAEAFF.

This clonotype turned up a few times. The V gene is TRBV6-6, the J gene TRBJ1-4; D gene ambiguous. Trimming removed 6 bases at V and 6 bases at J, with 11 bases between. The germline V gene has CDR1 MNHNY and CDR2 SVGAGI (reference sequence). The CDR3 loop spans 13 amino acids. CDR3 sequence (DNA): TGTGCCAGCAGCCTCGCGGCCGATGAAAAACTGTTTTTT. This gives the protein CASSLAADEKLFF.

V is TRBV6-5 and J is TRBJ1-4; possible D gene TRBD1, 5 bases. V was cut by 2 bases and J by 5 bases, with 15 bases left in between. The CDR3 has 16 residues. Germline CDR1 reads MNHEY; CDR2 reads SVGAGI. The CDR3 reads CASSYGITGVNEKLFF. CDR3 bases: TGTGCCAGCAGTTACGGGATTACAGGCGTGAATGAAAAACTGTTTTTT.

V and J are TRBV12-3 or TRBV12-4 and TRBJ2-2; no clear D. CDR3 size: 12 residues. Trimming took 7 bases from V and 7 from J, leaving 10 bases between them. CDR3 DNA sequence: TGTGCCAGCACCGCAGACGGCGGGGAGCTGTTTTTT. It is translated as CASTADGGELFF.

This chain joins TRBV20-1 and TRBJ2-7; D perhaps matches TRBD1 (6 bases). This CDR3 is built from 14 residues. CDR1 and CDR2 (germline): DFQATT, SNEGSKA (reference sequence). CDR3 DNA: TGCAGCGTTGAGGACAGATACTATGGCTACGAGCAGTACTTC. This codes for CSVEDRYYGYEQYF.

The table lists this clonotype with many counts. The chain employs TRBV29-1 and TRBJ2-7; maybe TRBD2 (5 bases). V lost 2 bases and J 7 bases, leaving 15 bases between the germline ends. The germline V gene encodes CDR1 SQVTM and CDR2 ANQGSEA. This CDR3 contains 13 residues. CDR3 sequence: CSVEFARPGEQYF. The CDR3 DNA sequence: TGCAGCGTTGAATTTGCCAGACCGGGGGAGCAGTACTTC.

This clonotype has ten or more counts. For the CDR3, the DNA is TGTGCCAGCAGTGAATGCCCCTCGACACGGAATCAGCCCCAGCATTTT. It yields the protein CASSECPSTRNQPQHF. This rearrangement joins TRBV25-1 to TRBJ1-5; D call uncertain. Germline-derived CDR1 and CDR2 are MGHDK and SYGVNS. The CDR3 is made up of 16 amino acids. Trimming stripped 1 base from V and 4 bases from J, with 14 bases between. Variable domain in full (rest from reference TRBV25-1 and TRBJ1-5): EADIYQTPRYLVIGTGKKITLECSQTMGHDKMYWYQQDPGMELHLIHYSYGVNSTEKGDLSSESTVSRIRTEHFPLTLESARPSHTSQYLCASSECPSTRNQPQHFGDGTRLSIL.

The chain employs TRBV7-9 and TRBJ2-3; 14 nucleotides agree with TRBD2. V trimming: 4 bases; J trimming: 4 bases; junction bases outside the gene matches: 4. Germline CDR1 is SEHNR and CDR2 is FQNEAQ (reference sequence). The CDR3 runs 16 residues. The CDR3 spells CASSSRLAGGPDTQYF. CDR3 DNA: TGTGCCAGCAGCTCCAGACTAGCGGGGGGGCCAGATACGCAGTATTTT.

The chain recombines TRBV5-6 with TRBJ2-7; the D is unclear. Germline V gene sequence: CDR1 SGHDT, CDR2 YYEEEE. The CDR3 runs 15 residues. V lost 3 bases to trimming and J lost 4 bases, with 17 bases between them. The CDR3 loop reads CASSYYGSAPYEQYF. CDR3 coding DNA: TGTGCCAGCAGCTATTACGGCTCAGCTCCATACGAGCAGTACTTC.

This chain connects TRBV14 to TRBJ1-4; D gene unclear. Trimming removed 4 bases from V and 8 bases from J, with 14 bases in between. Germline CDR1 SGHDN, CDR2 FVKESK. This CDR3 comprises 14 residues. CDR3 sequence (DNA): TGTGCCAGCAGCCGCGGGCGGGCGGGCGAAAAACTGTTTTTT. This codes for CASSRGRAGEKLFF. Full variable domain (outside the CDR3, taken from reference TRBV14 and TRBJ1-4): EAGVTQFPSHSVIEKGQTVTLRCDPISGHDNLYWYRRVMGKEIKFLLHFVKESKQDESGMPNNRFLAERTGGTYSTLKVQPAELEDSGVYFCASSRGRAGEKLFFGSGTQLSVL.